The T cell receptor (beta chain) under discussion was sequenced for a study of long-term antiretroviral therapy in people with HIV. At the survey level, the v3.0 immunoSEQ assay was run. TCRdb's copy holds only in-frame clones and misses some; the assay was immunoSEQ multiplex PCR. The sample contains roughly 17,000 clones, approximately 81% of which appear only once. The germline gives CDR1 MRHNA, CDR2 SNTAGT. CDR3 size: 15 residues. V gave up 4 bases and J gave up 3 bases; unmatched junction bases: 9. Material: unsorted PBMCs, obtained 0.3 years before starting antiretroviral therapy. The sequence was obtained from a man in his fifties with HIV. The chain joins TRBV6-4 to TRBJ2-7; 7 bases line up with TRBD1. CDR3 in amino acids: CASSVGPGGGYEQYF. Here the CDR3 DNA reads TGTGCCAGCAGTGTAGGTCCAGGGGGTGGCTACGAGCAGTACTTC.